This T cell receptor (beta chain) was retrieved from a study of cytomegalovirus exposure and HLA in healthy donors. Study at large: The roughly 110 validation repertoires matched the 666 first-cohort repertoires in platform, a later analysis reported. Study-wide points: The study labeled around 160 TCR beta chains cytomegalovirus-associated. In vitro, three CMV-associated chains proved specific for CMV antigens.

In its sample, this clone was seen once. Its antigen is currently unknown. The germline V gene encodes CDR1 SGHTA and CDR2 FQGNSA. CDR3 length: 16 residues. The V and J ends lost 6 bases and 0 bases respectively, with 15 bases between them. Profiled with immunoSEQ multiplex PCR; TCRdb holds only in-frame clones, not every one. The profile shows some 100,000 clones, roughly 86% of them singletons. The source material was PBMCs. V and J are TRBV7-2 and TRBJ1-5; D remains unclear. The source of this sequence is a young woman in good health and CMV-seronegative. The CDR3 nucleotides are TGTGCCAGCAGAAGGTCGGGAGGCTATAGCAATCAGCCCCAGCATTTT. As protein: CASRRSGGYSNQPQHF.